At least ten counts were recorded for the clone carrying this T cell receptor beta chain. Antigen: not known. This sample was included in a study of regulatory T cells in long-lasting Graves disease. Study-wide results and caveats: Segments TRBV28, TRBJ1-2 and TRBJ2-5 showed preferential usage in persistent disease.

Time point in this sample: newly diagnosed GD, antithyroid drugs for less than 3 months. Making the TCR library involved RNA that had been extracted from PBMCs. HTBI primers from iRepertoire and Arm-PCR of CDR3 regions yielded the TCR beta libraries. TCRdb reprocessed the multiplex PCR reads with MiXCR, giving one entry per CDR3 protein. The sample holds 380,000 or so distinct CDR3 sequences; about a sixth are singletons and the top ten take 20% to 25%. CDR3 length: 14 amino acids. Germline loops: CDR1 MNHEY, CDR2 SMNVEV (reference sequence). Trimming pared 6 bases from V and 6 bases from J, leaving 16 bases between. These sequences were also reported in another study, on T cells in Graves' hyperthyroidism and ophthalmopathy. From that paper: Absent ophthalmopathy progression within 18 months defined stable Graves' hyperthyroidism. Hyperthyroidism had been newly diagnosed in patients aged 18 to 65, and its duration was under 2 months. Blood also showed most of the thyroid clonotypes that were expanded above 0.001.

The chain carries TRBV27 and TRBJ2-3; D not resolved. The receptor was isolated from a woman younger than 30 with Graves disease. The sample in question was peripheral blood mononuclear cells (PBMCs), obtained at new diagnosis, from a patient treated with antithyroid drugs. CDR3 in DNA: TGTGCCAGCAGATCCCCCTTTATGGGGGATACGCAGTATTTT. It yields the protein CASRSPFMGDTQYF.